The T cell receptor (beta chain) described here comes from a study of identical twins. Study results and limitations: Clonotypes of the beta chain that were abundant in cord blood carried fewer insertions (memory repertoires showed none). Twins' surplus sharing was weaker for beta out-of-frame sequences. Analyses of zero insertions could, in part, be confounded by invariant MAIT and iNKT cells.

All donors were healthy Caucasians. This clonotype was observed a handful of times. Its antigen is not identified. Via MiXCR, TCRdb re-called the 5' RACE reads, giving one row per CDR3 protein. This repertoire shows hundreds of thousands of distinct CDR3 sequences, about a fifth found once; its top ten account for about 0.5%. CDR3 size: 14 residues. CDR1 MDHEN and CDR2 SYDVKM come from the germline V gene. V was clipped by 7 bases and J by 2 bases; unmatched bases: 7. This sample was shared with a second study, whose subject was yellow fever vaccine responses in identical twins.

The sample consisted of CD4+ T cells sorted from blood. This chain links TRBV28 with TRBJ1-2; 7 bases align to TRBD1. This clonotype originated in a young woman in good health. The CDR3 is CASTWTGLNYGYTF. The CDR3 DNA is TGTGCCAGCACTTGGACAGGACTGAACTATGGCTACACCTTC.